What follows are 12 T cell receptor beta chains derived from one specimen sequenced in a study of shared clonotypes between healthy human individuals. Assay used: immunoSEQ multiplex PCR; TCRdb lists only in-frame clones, some missing. The sample contains about a million clones, roughly 80% of which appear only once. Sequencing was carried out using memory CD4+ T cells sorted from blood. As to subset: CD45RA-negative fraction. The receptor source for this set is a man younger than 35 in good health.

Of note for this clone: This likely traces to a read error, being one base from a far larger clone. The CDR3 spells CASRGNTEAFF. The CDR3 DNA reads TGTGCCAGCAGGGGAAACACTGAAGCTTTCTTT. The rearrangement links TRBV6-5 to TRBJ1-1; D gene ambiguous. The CDR3 is 11 residues long. V lost 6 bases, J lost 2 bases, and 4 bases lay in between. Germline CDR1 is MNHEY and CDR2 is SVGAGI.

The chain carries TRBV28 and TRBJ1-2; 7 nucleotides align to TRBD1. CDR1 and CDR2 from the germline V gene are MDHEN and SYDVKM. Trimming removed 10 bases from V and 1 base from J; junction bases left unmatched: 15. The CDR3 is made up of 16 amino acids. The CDR3 DNA follows: TGTGCCACTCTAGCTAGGACAGGTTATTTTAACTATGGCTACACCTTC. Translation: CATLARTGYFNYGYTF.

This sequence joins TRBV28 and TRBJ1-3, with 8 bases aligning to TRBD1. Germline trimming cut 5 bases from V and 2 bases from J; bases unmatched to any gene: 2. The CDR3 has 14 amino acids. The germline CDR1 and CDR2 sequences are MDHEN and SYDVKM. The CDR3 here is CASSQTGAGNTIYF. Here the CDR3 DNA reads TGTGCCAGCAGTCAGACAGGGGCTGGAAACACCATATATTTT.

There are a few counts of this clone. The chain combines TRBV10-3 with TRBJ2-1; tentative D call: TRBD2 (6 bases). The V gene's germline CDR1 is ENHRY and CDR2 SYGVKD. This CDR3 region has 14 residues. V was shortened by 2 bases and J by 3 bases, with 8 bases between the two germline ends. CDR3 region: CAISERENYNEQFF. The CDR3 DNA is TGTGCCATCAGTGAGCGGGAGAACTACAATGAGCAGTTCTTC.

This clone was detected many times. The J gene is TRBJ2-1, the V gene TRBV5-1; 7 nucleotides line up with TRBD1. Germline V gene lookup returns CDR1 SGHRS and CDR2 YFSETQ. This CDR3 has 15 residues. J was trimmed by 7 bases and V by 0 bases; bases with no gene match: 7. The CDR3 DNA sequence: TGCGCCAGCAGCTTGGGGGTTGGGACAGCAAATGAGCAGTTCTTC. This codes for CASSLGVGTANEQFF.

The J gene is TRBJ2-1, the V gene TRBV11-2, with unresolved D. Trimming removed 5 bases from V and 9 bases from J, with 14 bases in between. The length of the CDR3 is 13 residues. Per the germline V gene, CDR1 is SGHAT and CDR2 is FQNNGV. The CDR3 coding sequence is TGTGCCAGCAGCCTTGATGAGTCAAGTGAGCAGTTCTTC. Its translation is CASSLDESSEQFF.

This chain joins TRBV6-6 and TRBJ2-6; 11 nucleotides align to TRBD1. The CDR3 consists of 16 residues. Germline V CDR1 and CDR2: MNHNY, SVGAGI (reference sequence). Unmatched junction bases numbered 7, after V lost 10 bases and J lost 2 bases. For the CDR3, the DNA is TGTGCCACCCTCGGGACAGGGGGGGCTGGGGCCAACGTCCTGACTTTC. It is translated as CATLGTGGAGANVLTF.

This clone appeared a few times. The chain uses TRBV19 and TRBJ1-5, with TRBD1 as a possible D gene (6 bases). CDR3 size: 14 residues. V was pared by 5 bases and J by 4 bases, with 12 bases between. CDR1 is LNHDA and CDR2 is SQIVND in the germline V gene (reference sequence). The CDR3 sequence is CASSDQGRNQPQHF. The CDR3 coding sequence is TGTGCCAGTAGTGACCAGGGGCGGAATCAGCCCCAGCATTTT.

This CDR3 is CASSEGQTGVGGYTF. For the CDR3, the DNA is TGTGCCAGCAGTGAAGGTCAGACAGGGGTCGGTGGCTACACCTTC. This rearrangement joins TRBV6-1 to TRBJ1-2; 8 nucleotides match TRBD1. The V gene's germline CDR1 is MNHNS and CDR2 SASEGT. Losses at the gene ends were 1 base for V and 7 bases for J; bases not matched to a gene: 8. This CDR3 is built from 15 residues.

The chain couples TRBV18 to TRBJ1-3; no reliable D call. The CDR3 consists of 18 residues. The germline V and J ends were trimmed by 0 bases and 0 bases, with 15 bases remaining between them. The V gene's germline CDR1 is KGHSH and CDR2 LQKENI. The CDR3 loop is CASSPPINTQSSGNTIYF. Here the CDR3 DNA reads TGTGCCAGCTCACCACCGATCAACACCCAGAGCTCTGGAAACACCATATATTTT.

The chain combines TRBV5-8 with TRBJ2-3; no definite D call. Per the germline V gene, CDR1 is SGHTS and CDR2 is YDEGEE. This CDR3 is built from 16 residues. V was pared by 2 bases and J by 4 bases, with 17 bases between. The CDR3 is CASSFGRTVGSDTQYF. Written as DNA, the CDR3 is TGTGCCAGCAGCTTCGGAAGGACGGTCGGGTCAGATACGCAGTATTTT. Supplemented by reference TRBV5-8 and TRBJ2-3, the full variable domain reads EAGVTQSPTHLIKTRGQQATLRCSPISGHTSVYWYQQALGLGLQFLLWYDEGEERNRGNFPPRFSGRQFPNYSSELNVNALELEDSALYLCASSFGRTVGSDTQYFGPGTRLTVL.

V is TRBV19 and J is TRBJ2-2, with D perhaps TRBD1 or TRBD2 (6 bases each). V was clipped by 9 bases and J by 7 bases, with 24 bases between them. The germline V gene has CDR1 LNHDA and CDR2 SQIVND (reference sequence). This CDR3 contains 16 residues. The CDR3: CASKRNSGARGGELFF. The DNA of the CDR3 is TGTGCCAGCAAGAGGAATAGCGGAGCCAGGGGCGGGGAGCTGTTTTTT.